This passage covers 26 T cell receptor beta chains from one sample sequenced in a study of CD8+CD57+ T cells in acquired aplastic anemia (dated by TCRdb to 2017 to 2018). TCRdb names Illumina HiSeq 2000 as the instrument used. TCR beta VDJ combination and CDR3 sequence profiling used genomic DNA as the template. TCRdb reworked the public reads: Q25 trimming with fastp, MiXCR clone assembly, productive beta chains retained. Rows matching on CDR3 protein sequence are summarized as one entry with the most common DNA and genes. This sample gives 350,000 to 450,000 distinct CDR3 sequences in total; under 80% of them show up just once. The top ten clonotypes cover 4% of the sample. Input material: sorted CD4+, CD8+, or CD8+CD57+ T cells (not recorded which) from PBMCs. These TCRs come from a human donor in good health, serving as a control.

The chain combines TRBV7-9 with TRBJ2-5; TRBD2 might be the D (5 bases). Trimming took off 5 bases at V and 1 base at J, with 8 bases between the two ends. The length of the CDR3 is 13 residues. Germline V gives CDR1 SEHNR, CDR2 FQNEAQ (reference sequence). The CDR3 protein is CASSGRGQETQYF. CDR3 bases: TGTGCCAGCAGCGGCCGGGGCCAAGAGACCCAGTACTTC.

This clonotype has at least ten counts. This chain uses TRBV5-1 with TRBJ2-5; 7 bases are a match to TRBD1. Looked up from germline, CDR1 is SGHRS and CDR2 is YFSETQ. The V segment lost 4 bases and the J segment 4 bases; nucleotides outside the gene matches: 7. The length of the CDR3 is 14 residues. The CDR3 reads CASSLDRVGETQYF. The DNA of the CDR3 is TGCGCCAGCAGCCTTGACAGGGTCGGAGAGACCCAGTACTTC.

At least ten counts were recorded for this clonotype. This rearrangement joins TRBV20-1 to TRBJ2-5; D unclear. Per the germline V gene, CDR1 is DFQATT and CDR2 is SNEGSKA (reference sequence). V lost 2 bases to trimming and J lost 1 base, with 8 bases between them. This CDR3 comprises 13 residues. Here the CDR3 DNA reads TGCAGTGCTAGAACTACCGTCCAAGAGACCCAGTACTTC. It is translated as CSARTTVQETQYF.

The rearrangement joins TRBV12-3 or TRBV12-4 to TRBJ1-1, with D unclear. This CDR3 comprises 14 residues. Between the trimmed V and J ends, which lost 1 base and 4 bases, there was a span of 10 bases. This CDR3 is CASSLDTRGTEAFF. The CDR3 DNA follows: TGTGCCAGCAGTTTAGACACCCGAGGCACTGAAGCTTTCTTT.

Details on this clonotype: Since a much larger clone is just one base distant, this may be a read error. DNA of the CDR3: TGTGCCAGCAGTGCCACCAGGCGAGGAGTAGATACGCAGTATTTT. As protein: CASSATRRGVDTQYF. The gene calls are TRBV6-5 and TRBJ2-3, with D hard to call. The CDR3 extends over 15 amino acids. Germline assignment: CDR1 MNHEY and CDR2 SVGAGI. Trimming took off 5 bases at V and 5 bases at J, with 17 bases between the two ends.

This clonotype was detected a few times. This may stem from a read error, because a much larger clone lies one nucleotide away. The chain employs TRBV9 and TRBJ2-5; a weak D match, TRBD1 (5 bases). The ends were cut back, 3 bases at V and 7 bases at J, with 16 bases in the middle. This CDR3 spans 14 amino acids. Germline V gene lookup returns CDR1 SGDLS and CDR2 YYNGEE. The CDR3 bases are TGTGCCAGCAGCGCAGGGTACAGCAAAGGGACCCAGTACTTC. Encoded protein: CASSAGYSKGTQYF.

Turning to this clonotype: One end of the junction fails to match germline, which may point to a read error. CDR3 nucleotides: TGTGCCAGCAGCTTAGCTCCGGGACAGGGGAACACCGGGGAGCTGTCTTGG. It is translated as CASSLAPGQGNTGELSW. The chain is built from TRBV7-2 and TRBJ2-2, with TRBD1 matching 10 bases. Germline V gene lookup returns CDR1 SGHTA and CDR2 FQGNSA. CDR3 size: 17 residues.

V usage is TRBV5-1 and J usage is TRBJ1-1, with TRBD1 matching over 9 bases. V was clipped by 2 bases and J by 6 bases; unmatched bases: 5. This CDR3 is built from 14 residues. Germline CDR1 and CDR2: SGHRS and YFSETQ. The chain's CDR3 is CASSFAQGASEAFF. CDR3 coding DNA: TGCGCCAGCAGCTTCGCACAGGGGGCCTCTGAAGCTTTCTTT.

The chain combines TRBV2 with TRBJ1-6; 7 bases are a match to TRBD1. Germline V gives CDR1 SNHLY, CDR2 FYNNEI. The length of the CDR3 is 16 residues. J gave up 7 bases and V 2 bases, and 8 bases lay outside the gene matches. The CDR3 sequence is CASSEREGAGNSPLHF. The CDR3 DNA reads TGTGCCAGCAGTGAAAGGGAGGGGGCAGGGAATTCACCCCTCCACTTT.

This clonotype has a count of ten or more. The CDR3 reads CASSDTGQGPDTQYF. CDR3 DNA sequence: TGTGCCAGCAGTGATACCGGACAGGGACCAGATACGCAGTATTTT. The chain employs TRBV6-2 or TRBV6-3 and TRBJ2-3, with 8 bases aligning to TRBD1. Germline loops: CDR1 MNHEY, CDR2 SVGEGT. V dropped 5 bases and J dropped 4; count of bases not matched to a gene: 8. This CDR3 is built from 15 residues.

The gene calls are TRBV20-1 and TRBJ2-7, with a possible D match to TRBD1 (6 bases). The V end lost 6 bases, the J end lost 4 bases, and 22 bases lay between the germline ends. The V gene's germline CDR1 is DFQATT and CDR2 SNEGSKA (reference sequence). CDR3 length: 15 residues. The CDR3 region is CSAQGDSEACYEQYF. The CDR3 coding sequence is TGCAGTGCACAGGGTGACTCTGAAGCTTGTTACGAGCAGTACTTC.

V gene TRBV5-1 combines with J gene TRBJ2-3, with 7 positions matching TRBD1. The junction had 5 bases not matched to a gene; V was cut back by 4 bases and J by 0 bases. Looked up from germline, CDR1 is SGHRS and CDR2 is YFSETQ. The CDR3 covers 15 residues. This CDR3 is CASSPGTASTDTQYF. DNA of the CDR3: TGCGCCAGCAGCCCCGGGACAGCTAGCACAGATACGCAGTATTTT.

Notes on this clonotype: Because the CDR3's place on the DNA is in doubt, the DNA is left out and the CDR3 is given as listed by TCRdb. J is TRBJ1-5 and V is TRBV14; the table's D call, TRBD1, was not checked against the DNA. The CDR3 adds up to 15 amino acids, both ends counted. Germline CDR1 and CDR2: SGHDN and FVKESK. The CDR3 region is CASGRVSYEQYFEHF.

Comment on this clonotype: Because it lacks the conserved phenylalanine or tryptophan at the end, this CDR3 is likely a read error. The limits of the CDR3 on the DNA are not certain, so only TCRdb's listed CDR3 is given. The CDR3 spells CASSPRGEYRPQHFC. This chain joins TRBV19 and TRBJ1-2. The CDR3 length is 15 residues, termini included. Germline V gene lookup returns CDR1 LNHDA and CDR2 SQIVND (reference sequence).

The chain couples TRBV7-2 to TRBJ2-7; a possible D gene is TRBD1 (5 bases). Germline V gene lookup returns CDR1 SGHTA and CDR2 FQGNSA. The CDR3 contains 15 residues. Trimming shortened V by 6 bases and J by 0 bases, and 15 bases separated the two germline ends. CDR3 sequence: CASSGAQERSYEQYF. The CDR3 DNA reads TGTGCCAGCAGTGGGGCCCAGGAGCGCTCCTACGAGCAGTACTTC.

There are many counts of this clonotype. This rearrangement joins TRBV9 to TRBJ2-1; TRBD2 matches at 10 bases. Trimming removed 0 bases from V and 4 bases from J; junction bases left unmatched: 7. CDR3 size: 17 residues. From germline, CDR1 is SGDLS and CDR2 YYNGEE. CDR3 DNA: TGTGCCAGCAGCGTAGGGTACGCTAGCGGGGGATACAATGAGCAGTTCTTC. This encodes CASSVGYASGGYNEQFF.

This clonotype came up a few times. The chain has TRBV12-3 or TRBV12-4 and TRBJ1-4, with D perhaps matching TRBD1 (5 bases). This CDR3 contains 16 residues. With 7 bases removed from V and 0 bases from J, the gap between germline ends came to 15 bases. The CDR3 nucleotides are TGTGCCAGCACCCCGGGACCGTTTGCAACTAATGAAAAACTGTTTTTT. Amino acid sequence: CASTPGPFATNEKLFF.

The chain employs TRBV11-2 and TRBJ2-3, with no clear D. The CDR3 is 12 residues long. Germline V CDR1 and CDR2: SGHAT, FQNNGV. Trimming stripped 8 bases from V and 10 bases from J, with 16 bases between. Here the CDR3 DNA reads TGTGCCAGCGGTCTTGAAACCTATGCGCAGTATTTT. Encoded protein: CASGLETYAQYF. Full variable domain (outside the CDR3, taken from reference TRBV11-2 and TRBJ2-3): EAGVAQSPRYKIIEKRQSVAFWCNPISGHATLYWYQQILGQGPKLLIQFQNNGVVDDSQLPKDRFSAERLKGVDSTLKIQPAKLEDSAVYLCASGLETYAQYFGPGTRLTVL.

This clonotype was seen a single time. The chain employs TRBV7-4 and TRBJ1-6; D is possibly TRBD1 (6 bases). The CDR3 consists of 15 residues. Germline values: CDR1 SGHVT, CDR2 SQSDAQ. Trimming pared 3 bases from V and 18 bases from J, leaving 24 bases between. DNA of the CDR3: TGTGCCAGCAGCTTCAGCGGAGGGGGGAATTCACGCCACCACTTT. Its protein is CASSFSGGGNSRHHF.

This chain links TRBV12-3 or TRBV12-4 with TRBJ2-7; a possible D gene is TRBD2 (6 bases). This CDR3 contains 13 residues. Trimming left V 7 bases short and J 4 bases short, with 14 bases between. The CDR3 is CASTVEAGYEQYF. CDR3 nucleotide sequence: TGTGCCAGCACCGTAGAGGCGGGATACGAGCAGTACTTC.

Of note for this clonotype: The junction and the germline gene differ at one end; a read error may be behind it. The CDR3 spells CASSIGQGTCTETQYF. Written as DNA, the CDR3 is TGTGCCAGCAGCATCGGACAGGGGACATGCACCGAGACCCAGTACTTC. This rearrangement joins TRBV5-1 to TRBJ2-5, with TRBD1 identical over 9 bases. The germline V gene encodes CDR1 SGHRS and CDR2 YFSETQ. The CDR3 covers 16 residues.

J is TRBJ1-6 and V is TRBV2, with 11 bases matching TRBD1. The CDR3 is made up of 15 amino acids. Trimming removed 4 bases from V and 7 bases from J; junction bases left unmatched: 3. CDR1 is SNHLY and CDR2 is FYNNEI in the germline V gene. The CDR3 region is CASSVWDRGNSPLHF. The CDR3 DNA sequence: TGTGCCAGCAGTGTATGGGACAGGGGGAATTCACCCCTCCACTTT.

As concerns this clonotype: Its ends do not fully match the called genes, so a read error is possible. This chain joins TRBV11-2 and TRBJ2-5, with D maybe TRBD1 (6 bases). CDR1 is SGHAT, CDR2 FQNNGV, per germline. The CDR3 loop spans 14 amino acids. The CDR3 sequence is CASSRDTRIETQYF. The CDR3, as DNA: TGTGCTAGCAGTCGGGACACCCGAATAGAGACCCAGTACTTC.

This sequence joins TRBV2 and TRBJ2-1; D remains unclear. This CDR3 has 13 amino acids. The germline CDR1 and CDR2 sequences are SNHLY and FYNNEI. V dropped 8 bases and J dropped 1 base, with 9 bases sitting between them. This CDR3 is CASVGVSYNEQFF. CDR3 nucleotides: TGTGCCAGCGTTGGCGTATCCTACAATGAGCAGTTCTTC.

The rearrangement links TRBV11-2 to TRBJ1-5, with TRBD1 identical over 7 bases. Germline loops: CDR1 SGHAT, CDR2 FQNNGV. V shed 5 bases and J 5 bases; nucleotides not matched to a gene: 6. The CDR3 runs to 14 residues. This CDR3 reads CASSARGRDQPQHF. For the CDR3, the DNA is TGTGCCAGCAGCGCCAGGGGGAGAGATCAGCCCCAGCATTTT.

The chain is built from TRBV7-4 and TRBJ1-2, with TRBD1 matching over 7 bases. The V and J ends lost 4 bases and 6 bases, in that order; junction bases with no gene match: 11. This CDR3 has 15 amino acids. Per germline, CDR1 SGHVT and CDR2 SQSDAQ. CDR3 sequence: CASSSGSGGSDGYTF. The CDR3 DNA follows: TGTGCCAGCAGCTCGGGGTCAGGGGGGTCTGATGGCTACACCTTC.